This TCR beta chain was found in a study of T cells in Graves' hyperthyroidism and ophthalmopathy. On the study more broadly: Upon initial diagnosis and before any treatment, peripheral blood was collected.

The patients, who ranged from 18 to 65 in age, presented with newly diagnosed hyperthyroidism lasting under 2 months. Patients were excluded for uncontrolled infection, other autoimmune disease, pregnancy or lactation. RNA transcripts provided the source from which TCR beta CDR3 regions were amplified. TCR CDR3 underwent first-round RT-PCR with the HTBI primer set. One entry per CDR3 protein results from TCRdb running MiXCR on the multiplex PCR reads. The data show fewer than 350,000 distinct CDR3 sequences, about 14% seen once. This clonotype showed up many times. Material: blood. The receptor comes from a woman aged 25 to 39 with Graves' hyperthyroidism that later progressed to Graves' ophthalmopathy.

DNA for the CDR3: TGCAGTGCTCGACCCCCGGGACGGAAGAACACCGGGGAGCTGTTTTTT. Amino acids: CSARPPGRKNTGELFF. The rearrangement joins TRBV20-1 to TRBJ2-2; D could derive from TRBD1 or TRBD2 (5 bases each). This CDR3 is 16 amino acids long. Between the trimmed V and J ends, which lost 5 bases and 1 base, there was a span of 17 bases. Germline V gene data show CDR1 as DFQATT and CDR2 as SNEGSKA (reference sequence).